This TCR beta chain came from a study of siplizumab effects on memory and regulatory T cells. The study's findings and limits: Siplizumab caused a significant drop in alloreactive sequences traceable to unstimulated CD4+ memory cells. Unstimulated naive T cells seemed to show more diversity than memory cells did, and they also seemed to be among the major contributors to the alloresponse. Naive or memory phenotype assignment was not possible for roughly 75-95% of proliferating CD4+ or CD8+ clones.

With regard to this clone: Its antigen is not known.

TCRdb's copy holds only in-frame clones and misses some; the assay was immunoSEQ multiplex PCR. The sample has tens of thousands of clones; 95% to 97% are singletons. The receptor comes from a human donor in good health. Sequences were obtained from naive CD4+ T cells sorted from blood.

The CDR3 sequence: CASSLGWTSYEQYF. CDR3 in DNA: TGCGCCAGCAGCCTAGGGTGGACATCCTACGAGCAGTACTTC. The V call is TRBV4-1, the J call TRBJ2-7, with a tentative D call TRBD1 (5 bases). The CDR3 has 14 residues. Trimming shortened V by 4 bases and J by 1 base, and 11 bases separated the two germline ends. Germline CDR1 MGHRA, CDR2 YSYEKL.